The next 20 T cell receptor beta chains were all read from a single sample in a study of blood T cells in healthy people across ages. The authors ran a second PCR of roughly 6 to 12 cycles using a sample-barcoded 5' primer and a J-beta primer mix. TCRdb fed the 5' RACE reads into MiXCR, producing one record per CDR3 protein. The data contain about 1.4 million distinct CDR3 sequences, 55% to 75% of them singletons. The specimen sequenced was blood. The receptors come from a man aged 18 to 30 in good health.

The gene calls are TRBV29-1 and TRBJ1-2; 7 bases align to TRBD1. CDR1 is SQVTM and CDR2 is ANQGSEA in the germline V gene. V was clipped by 6 bases and J by 0 bases; unmatched bases: 4. This CDR3 spans 13 amino acids. CDR3 nucleotides: TGCAGCGTATATCAGGGGGCTAACTATGGCTACACCTTC. Amino acids: CSVYQGANYGYTF.

The chain joins TRBV5-1 to TRBJ2-1; D is undetermined. Germline loops: CDR1 SGHRS, CDR2 YFSETQ. CDR3 length: 13 amino acids. V was clipped by 4 bases and J by 8 bases, with 13 bases between them. The CDR3 DNA reads as TGCGCCAGCAGCCCGCTTCAATCGGATGAGCAGTTCTTC. This codes for CASSPLQSDEQFF.

The CDR3 is CASSQEEADTQYF. The CDR3 DNA sequence: TGCGCCAGCAGCCAAGAGGAGGCAGATACGCAGTATTTT. The chain couples TRBV4-1 to TRBJ2-3, with D perhaps matching TRBD2 (5 bases). Germline assignment: CDR1 MGHRA and CDR2 YSYEKL. The CDR3 extends over 13 amino acids. Trimming shortened V by 0 bases and J by 4 bases, and 5 bases separated the two germline ends.

This clonotype was seen a handful of times. The chain uses TRBV20-1 and TRBJ1-1, with unresolved D. The CDR3 has 13 amino acids. Germline CDR1 reads DFQATT; CDR2 reads SNEGSKA (reference sequence). V dropped 1 base and J dropped 1 base, with 7 bases sitting between them. Here the CDR3 DNA reads TGCAGTGCTAGAGTTGCTGGGAACACTGAAGCTTTCTTT. This gives the protein CSARVAGNTEAFF.

The chain links TRBV6-2 or TRBV6-3 to TRBJ1-5, with D hard to call. The CDR3 runs to 12 residues. Germline V gene sequence: CDR1 MNHEY, CDR2 SVGEGT. V was trimmed by 2 bases and J by 5 bases, leaving 4 bases between them. The CDR3 DNA sequence: TGTGCCAGCAGTTACGAATATCAGCCCCAGCATTTT. This gives the protein CASSYEYQPQHF.

This clonotype was seen only a few times. The chain links TRBV7-8 to TRBJ1-2; D remains ambiguous. This CDR3 is 14 amino acids long. Germline V lookup: CDR1 SGHVS, CDR2 FQNEAQ. V was trimmed by 3 bases and J by 2 bases, leaving 10 bases between them. The CDR3 DNA sequence: TGTGCCAGCAGCTTGTTGACCGGAAACTATGGCTACACCTTC. Amino acids: CASSLLTGNYGYTF.

The V and J genes are TRBV4-2 and TRBJ2-7; tentatively, D is TRBD1 or TRBD2 (5 bases each). The CDR3 extends over 13 amino acids. The V gene lost 0 bases and the J gene lost 6 bases, with 9 bases spanning the gap. CDR1 is LGHNA and CDR2 is YNFKEQ in the germline V gene. The CDR3 reads CASSQEGTSEQYF. The CDR3, as DNA: TGTGCCAGCAGCCAAGAGGGGACCTCCGAGCAGTACTTC.

This chain connects TRBV4-1 to TRBJ2-1; tentatively, D is TRBD2 (7 bases). The V end was cut by 5 bases, the J end by 9 bases, with 14 bases between. Looked up from germline, CDR1 is MGHRA and CDR2 is YSYEKL. CDR3 length: 13 amino acids. As DNA, the CDR3 is TGCGCCAGCAGCGAAAGGGGGGAGGGTGAGCAGTTCTTC. Translating it yields CASSERGEGEQFF.

This clonotype was seen only a few times. The V call is TRBV4-2, the J call TRBJ2-1; 8 bases map to TRBD1. There are 15 residues in the CDR3. Trimming removed 0 bases from V and 5 bases from J; junction bases left unmatched: 3. Per the germline V gene, CDR1 is LGHNA and CDR2 is YNFKEQ. For the CDR3, the DNA is TGTGCCAGCAGCCAAGATAGACAGGGGAACAATGAGCAGTTCTTC. The encoded protein is CASSQDRQGNNEQFF.

In its sample, this clonotype was seen a few times. The chain employs TRBV7-6 and TRBJ2-7; the D gene is possibly TRBD1 (6 bases). V was clipped by 5 bases and J by 5 bases, with 16 bases between them. CDR3 size: 14 residues. Germline V CDR1 and CDR2: SGHVS, FNYEAQ. This CDR3 reads CASSPGVVIDEQYF. The DNA of the CDR3 is TGTGCCAGCAGCCCAGGGGTTGTGATTGACGAGCAGTACTTC.

This chain links TRBV4-1 with TRBJ2-7, with D maybe TRBD1 (5 bases). V was pared by 0 bases and J by 6 bases, with 15 bases between. The CDR3 is made up of 15 amino acids. Germline CDR1 and CDR2: MGHRA and YSYEKL. DNA of the CDR3: TGCGCCAGCAGCCAAGAAGACAGTAGCCCCCTCGAGCAGTACTTC. Translation gives CASSQEDSSPLEQYF.

This clonotype was detected only a few times. This chain joins TRBV7-2 and TRBJ2-4, with D possibly matching TRBD2 (6 bases). With 0 bases removed from V and 1 base from J, the gap between germline ends came to 16 bases. Germline loops: CDR1 SGHTA, CDR2 FQGNSA. The CDR3 is 18 amino acids. This chain's CDR3 is CASSLAGRGDLAKNIQYF. CDR3 nucleotides: TGTGCCAGCAGCTTAGCAGGGCGCGGGGATCTTGCCAAAAACATTCAGTACTTC. The entire variable domain, with the rest obtained from reference TRBV7-2 and TRBJ2-4, is as follows: GAGVSQSPSNKVTEKGKDVELRCDPISGHTALYWYRQSLGQGLEFLIYFQGNSAPDKSGLPSDRFSAERTGGSVSTLTIQRTQQEDSAVYLCASSLAGRGDLAKNIQYFGAGTRLSVL.

This clonotype has just a few counts. This rearrangement joins TRBV12-3 or TRBV12-4 to TRBJ2-3; possible D gene TRBD1, 6 bases. This CDR3 has 18 residues. The germline V and J ends were trimmed by 3 bases and 6 bases, with 25 bases remaining between them. The CDR3 protein is CASSFAQGGTTLLDTQYF. CDR3 DNA: TGTGCCAGCAGTTTTGCCCAGGGTGGGACAACCCTCCTGGATACGCAGTATTTT.

This rearrangement joins TRBV13 to TRBJ2-1; a weak D match, TRBD1 (5 bases). Trimming stripped 3 bases from V and 9 bases from J, with 9 bases between. CDR1 and CDR2 (germline): PRHDT, FYEKMQ (reference sequence). This CDR3 region has 12 residues. CDR3 loop: CASSFRDAEQFF. The CDR3 nucleotides are TGTGCCAGCAGCTTCAGGGATGCTGAGCAGTTCTTC. Variable domain in full (rest from reference TRBV13 and TRBJ2-1): AAGVIQSPRHLIKEKRETATLKCYPIPRHDTVYWYQQGPGQDPQFLISFYEKMQSDKGSIPDRFSAQQFSDYHSELNMSSLELGDSALYFCASSFRDAEQFFGPGTRLTVL.

The V and J genes are TRBV14 and TRBJ1-1; no reliable D call. The CDR3 totals 13 residues. The germline gives CDR1 SGHDN, CDR2 FVKESK. V was cut by 3 bases and J by 6 bases, with 11 bases left in between. The CDR3 bases are TGTGCCAGCAGCCACTATACAGATCCTGAAGCTTTCTTT. The encoded protein is CASSHYTDPEAFF.

This clonotype has more than one count but fewer than ten. This rearrangement joins TRBV6-6 to TRBJ1-6; 7 bases agree with TRBD1. The CDR3 runs 14 residues. CDR1 is MNHNY and CDR2 is SVGAGI in the germline V gene (reference sequence). V shed 6 bases and J 7 bases; nucleotides not matched to a gene: 6. DNA of the CDR3: TGTGCCAGCAGCGAGACAGGGTACAATTCACCCCTCCACTTT. Translation: CASSETGYNSPLHF.

CDR3 DNA: TGCAGTGCACACCTCCAGGGATTTGGAAACGAGCAGTACTTC. This translates into CSAHLQGFGNEQYF. The genes are TRBV20-1 and TRBJ2-5; a possible D gene is TRBD1 (5 bases). The DNA end lines up better with TRBJ2-7; the J call may be wrong. The germline gives CDR1 DFQATT, CDR2 SNEGSKA (reference sequence). The CDR3 sequence is 14 residues long.

This CDR3 is CSVVSYGVDTQYF. Here the CDR3 DNA reads TGCAGCGTTGTTTCCTACGGAGTGGATACGCAGTATTTT. The V gene is TRBV29-1, the J gene TRBJ2-3, with unresolved D. V lost 4 bases and J 6 bases, leaving 14 bases between the germline ends. This CDR3 has 13 amino acids. The germline CDR1 and CDR2 sequences are SQVTM and ANQGSEA.

The J gene is TRBJ2-3, the V gene TRBV20-1; TRBD1 matches at 8 bases. The CDR3 runs 14 residues. V was clipped by 6 bases and J by 3 bases; unmatched bases: 8. CDR1 and CDR2 (germline): DFQATT, SNEGSKA (reference sequence). In nucleotides, the CDR3 is TGCAGTGCGCAGTCCCAGGGGGCTACAGATACGCAGTATTTT. Amino acids: CSAQSQGATDTQYF.

This clonotype was counted only a few times. The chain recombines TRBV29-1 with TRBJ1-2; D remains unclear. Germline loops: CDR1 SQVTM, CDR2 ANQGSEA. Trimming removed 1 base from V and 8 bases from J, with 11 bases in between. The CDR3 spans 12 residues. The CDR3, as DNA: TGCAGCGTTGAAGTTGAGAGGGAGGGCTACACCTTC. Translation: CSVEVEREGYTF.